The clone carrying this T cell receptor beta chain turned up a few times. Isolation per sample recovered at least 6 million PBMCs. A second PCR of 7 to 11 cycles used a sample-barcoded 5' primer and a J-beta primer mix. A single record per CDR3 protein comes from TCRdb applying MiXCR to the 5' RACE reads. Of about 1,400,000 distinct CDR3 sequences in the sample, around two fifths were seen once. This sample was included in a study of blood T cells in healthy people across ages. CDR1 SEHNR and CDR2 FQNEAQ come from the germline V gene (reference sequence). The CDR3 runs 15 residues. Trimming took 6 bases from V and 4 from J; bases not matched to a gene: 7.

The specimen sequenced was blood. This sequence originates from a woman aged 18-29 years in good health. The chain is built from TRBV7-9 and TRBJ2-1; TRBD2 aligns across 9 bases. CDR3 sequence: CASSTTSGYYNEQFF. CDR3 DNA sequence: TGTGCCAGCAGTACGACTAGCGGATATTACAATGAGCAGTTCTTC.